The 24 T cell receptor beta chains below all came from one sample that was sequenced in a study of response to subunit inactivated influenza vaccine. Via MiXCR, TCRdb re-called the RT-PCR reads, giving one row per CDR3 protein. The sample lists hundreds of thousands of distinct CDR3 sequences, about 18% occurring once. The sequencing here drew on PBMCs from blood, taken 5 to 6 days after vaccination. The receptors originated from a man aged 45-60 years who received an inactivated influenza vaccine.

Only a few counts were recorded for this clonotype. The V gene is TRBV5-1, the J gene TRBJ1-6, with D tentatively TRBD1 (6 bases). The CDR3 spans 14 residues. The germline V gene has CDR1 SGHRS and CDR2 YFSETQ. V lost 3 bases and J 8 bases, leaving 12 bases between the germline ends. The chain's CDR3 is CASSWGRTDSPLHF. The CDR3 bases are TGCGCCAGCAGCTGGGGGCGGACAGATTCACCCCTCCACTTT. Full variable domain (remainder filled in from reference TRBV5-1 and TRBJ1-6): KAGVTQTPRYLIKTRGQQVTLSCSPISGHRSVSWYQQTPGQGLQFLFEYFSETQRNKGNFPGRFSGRQFSNSRSEMNVSTLELGDSALYLCASSWGRTDSPLHFGNGTRLTVT.

This clonotype was picked up a small number of times. The chain combines TRBV5-6 with TRBJ1-5; 7 nucleotides align to TRBD1. The CDR3 runs to 14 residues. Germline CDR1 and CDR2: SGHDT and YYEEEE. The J segment lost 7 bases and the V segment lost 4 bases, leaving 8 bases of the junction unmatched. The CDR3 region is CASSPRPGGQPQHF. DNA of the CDR3: TGTGCCAGCAGCCCCCGCCCAGGGGGACAGCCCCAGCATTTT.

In its sample, this clonotype was seen many times. V is TRBV12-3 or TRBV12-4 and J is TRBJ2-1; 8 positions match TRBD1. The junction had 15 bases not matched to a gene; V was cut back by 4 bases and J by 7 bases. The CDR3 length is 17 residues. The CDR3 region has the DNA TGTGCCAGCAGTTCGTCCATCACAGGGGGGTTATGGAATGAGCAGTTCTTC. It codes for CASSSSITGGLWNEQFF.

The sample holds a few counts of this clonotype. V gene TRBV7-2 combines with J gene TRBJ2-3; 9 bases align to TRBD1. Germline V gene lookup returns CDR1 SGHTA and CDR2 FQGNSA. After removal of 5 bases from V and 1 base from J, the junction contained 4 bases not matched to a gene. The CDR3 is made up of 15 amino acids. The CDR3, as DNA: TGTGCCAGCAGCACGCGACAGGGGGGCACAGATACGCAGTATTTT. Protein sequence: CASSTRQGGTDTQYF. Using reference TRBV7-2 and TRBJ2-3 for the parts outside the CDR3, the full variable domain is GAGVSQSPSNKVTEKGKDVELRCDPISGHTALYWYRQSLGQGLEFLIYFQGNSAPDKSGLPSDRFSAERTGGSVSTLTIQRTQQEDSAVYLCASSTRQGGTDTQYFGPGTRLTVL.

The chain combines TRBV10-3 with TRBJ2-5, with 10 bases matching TRBD2. V was pared by 5 bases and J by 2 bases, with 2 bases of the junction left unmatched. The CDR3 loop spans 14 amino acids. Germline CDR1 ENHRY, CDR2 SYGVKD. CDR3 nucleotides: TGTGCCATCAGTCTAGCGGGGGCACAAGAGACCCAGTACTTC. Encoded protein: CAISLAGAQETQYF.

A word on this clonotype: A junction boundary mismatches the germline segment, possibly from a read error. This chain uses TRBV6-2 or TRBV6-3 with TRBJ2-7; 7 nucleotides line up with TRBD2. The CDR3 length is 15 residues. Germline loops: CDR1 MNHEY, CDR2 SVGEGT. The CDR3 spells CTSSLRLAVLYEQYF. The CDR3 region has the DNA TGTACCAGCAGTTTAAGGCTAGCGGTACTCTACGAGCAGTACTTC.

This clonotype was counted many times. The rearrangement links TRBV24-1 to TRBJ2-2; 7 bases agree with TRBD2. The V gene end was trimmed by 10 bases and the J gene end by 5 bases; junction bases not matched to a gene: 12. This CDR3 is built from 15 residues. Germline CDR1 is KGHDR and CDR2 is SFDVKD. Written as DNA, the CDR3 is TGTGCCACGTCGGAGCGGGACGGACGAACCGGGGAGCTGTTTTTT. It yields the protein CATSERDGRTGELFF.

V is TRBV5-1 and J is TRBJ2-1, with 8 bases lining up with TRBD1. CDR1 SGHRS and CDR2 YFSETQ come from the germline V gene. V lost 0 bases to trimming and J lost 6 bases; unmatched junction nucleotides: 5. This CDR3 contains 15 residues. The DNA for the CDR3 is TGCGCCAGCAGCTTGGAGCGGACAGGGTCCAATGAGCAGTTCTTC. Its protein product is CASSLERTGSNEQFF.

This clonotype has just a few counts. The rearrangement joins TRBV12-3 or TRBV12-4 to TRBJ2-1; D unclear. The length of the CDR3 is 12 residues. V lost 1 base to trimming and J lost 8 bases, with 6 bases between them. The CDR3 DNA reads as TGTGCCAGCAGTTTAGATGCAGATGAGCAGTTCTTC. This codes for CASSLDADEQFF.

The chain carries TRBV7-9 and TRBJ1-1, with no clear D. Trimming pared 2 bases from V and 8 bases from J, leaving 9 bases between. CDR1 and CDR2 from the germline V gene are SEHNR and FQNEAQ (reference sequence). There are 12 residues in the CDR3. The CDR3 DNA reads TGTGCCAGCAGCTTATCAATCGGGGAAGCTTTCTTT. This codes for CASSLSIGEAFF.

The V gene is TRBV6-6, the J gene TRBJ2-1, with D maybe TRBD2 (5 bases). The CDR3 consists of 11 residues. From germline, CDR1 is MNHNY and CDR2 SVGAGI (reference sequence). V lost 7 bases, J lost 9 bases, and 10 bases lay in between. Here the CDR3 DNA reads TGTGCCAGCATGGGAGTTGGTGAGCAGTTCTTC. This translates into CASMGVGEQFF.

V is TRBV7-2 and J is TRBJ2-5; no clear D. CDR3 length equals 13 residues. Trimming left V 1 base short and J 3 bases short, with 6 bases between. From germline, CDR1 is SGHTA and CDR2 FQGNSA. The CDR3 DNA reads as TGTGCCAGCAGCTTAGTCGTAGAAGAGACCCAGTACTTC. Protein sequence: CASSLVVEETQYF.

This clonotype was found a few times. The chain has TRBV5-1 and TRBJ2-1; 14 positions match TRBD2. V lost 9 bases to trimming and J lost 5 bases; unmatched junction nucleotides: 4. The CDR3 has 14 residues. In germline, CDR1 is SGHRS, CDR2 YFSETQ. The CDR3: CATRLAGGNNEQFF. CDR3 nucleotide sequence: TGCGCCACTCGACTAGCGGGAGGGAACAATGAGCAGTTCTTC.

The chain is built from TRBV20-1 and TRBJ1-1; TRBD1 is a possible D gene (6 bases). Between the trimmed V and J ends, which lost 2 bases and 1 base, there was a span of 8 bases. The CDR3 sequence is 13 residues long. Germline-derived CDR1 and CDR2 are DFQATT and SNEGSKA (reference sequence). DNA for the CDR3: TGCAGTGCTAGACGACAGGCGAACACTGAAGCTTTCTTT. Protein: CSARRQANTEAFF.

This clonotype was seen a few times. This sequence joins TRBV20-1 and TRBJ1-1; a weak D match, TRBD1 (5 bases). This CDR3 comprises 13 residues. Germline V gene lookup returns CDR1 DFQATT and CDR2 SNEGSKA (reference sequence). V was cut by 1 base and J by 11 bases, with 17 bases left in between. CDR3 residues: CSARVGTRTYAFF. Written as DNA, the CDR3 is TGCAGTGCTAGAGTTGGGACGCGGACGTATGCTTTCTTT.

There are a few counts of this clonotype. The chain has TRBV20-1 and TRBJ2-7, with TRBD2 matching over 7 bases. CDR3 length: 14 residues. Germline V gene data show CDR1 as DFQATT and CDR2 as SNEGSKA (reference sequence). J was trimmed by 4 bases and V by 3 bases; bases with no gene match: 9. CDR3 residues: CSARQRGRLYEQYF. DNA of the CDR3: TGCAGTGCTAGGCAGCGGGGAAGGTTGTACGAGCAGTACTTC.

V usage is TRBV5-6 and J usage is TRBJ1-2; tentatively, D is TRBD1 (5 bases). V lost 0 bases to trimming and J lost 3 bases, with 18 bases between them. This CDR3 has 17 amino acids. The V gene's germline CDR1 is SGHDT and CDR2 YYEEEE. This CDR3 is CASSLVILREGDYGYTF. The CDR3 DNA is TGTGCCAGCAGCTTGGTTATTCTAAGGGAAGGGGACTATGGCTACACCTTC.

This clonotype has just a few counts. The chain combines TRBV20-1 with TRBJ1-1; the D is unclear. The ends were cut back, 1 base at V and 1 base at J, with 7 bases in the middle. Germline V CDR1 and CDR2: DFQATT, SNEGSKA (reference sequence). This CDR3 has 13 residues. CDR3 in amino acids: CSARVRGNTEAFF. CDR3 coding DNA: TGCAGTGCTAGAGTGAGAGGGAACACTGAAGCTTTCTTT.

The genes are TRBV6-2 or TRBV6-3 and TRBJ2-5; D possibly matches TRBD1 or TRBD2 (5 bases each). Germline CDR1 is MNHEY and CDR2 is SVGEGT. The CDR3 contains 14 residues. V lost 7 bases and J lost 6, with 18 bases in between. DNA of the CDR3: TGTGCCAGCAACCGGGACCCGCAACGGAAGACCCAGTACTTC. It encodes CASNRDPQRKTQYF.

This clonotype has only a few counts. The rearrangement joins TRBV4-3 to TRBJ2-7; TRBD2 agrees at 14 bases. This CDR3 is built from 14 residues. Losses at the gene ends were 0 bases for V and 11 bases for J; bases not matched to a gene: 3. Germline lookup yields CDR1 LGHNA and CDR2 YSLEER. The CDR3 DNA follows: TGCGCCAGCAGCCAAGAATTGGGACTAGCGGGAGAGTACTTC. Its translation is CASSQELGLAGEYF.

This clonotype was detected a few times. This rearrangement joins TRBV5-6 to TRBJ1-1; tentatively, D is TRBD1 (6 bases). In germline, CDR1 is SGHDT, CDR2 YYEEEE. This CDR3 has 16 residues. V shed 3 bases and J shed 4 bases, with 19 bases lying between them. CDR3: CASSSDRTRRSTEAFF. As DNA, the CDR3 is TGTGCCAGCAGCTCCGACAGGACGAGGCGGAGCACTGAAGCTTTCTTT.

V usage is TRBV29-1 and J usage is TRBJ2-7, with 7 positions matching TRBD1. In germline, CDR1 is SQVTM, CDR2 ANQGSEA. The CDR3 runs to 15 residues. Losses at the gene ends were 2 bases for V and 2 bases for J; bases not matched to a gene: 9. CDR3 nucleotide sequence: TGCAGCGTTGAAACTACTGACAGGGTGACCTACGAGCAGTACTTC. Translated: CSVETTDRVTYEQYF.

The sample holds many counts of this clonotype. The chain combines TRBV6-6 with TRBJ2-7; D is ambiguous. V lost 4 bases and J lost 2, with 6 bases in between. This CDR3 comprises 12 residues. The germline V gene has CDR1 MNHNY and CDR2 SVGAGI (reference sequence). The chain's CDR3 is CASSSPTYEQYF. CDR3 DNA sequence: TGTGCCAGCAGTTCCCCAACCTACGAGCAGTACTTC.

This chain connects TRBV20-1 to TRBJ2-5; D uncertain. V lost 0 bases, J lost 7 bases, and 6 bases lay in between. This CDR3 is 11 amino acids long. Germline loops: CDR1 DFQATT, CDR2 SNEGSKA (reference sequence). CDR3 loop: CSAREKGTQYF. The DNA of the CDR3 is TGCAGTGCTAGAGAGAAGGGGACCCAGTACTTC.